This T cell receptor beta chain came from a study of T-cell reconstitution after alpha-beta-depleted transplantation in children. Unique molecular identifiers were used to barcode this TCRbeta library. TCRdb fed the PCR reads into MiXCR, producing one record per CDR3 protein. The profile shows 500,000 to 600,000 distinct CDR3 sequences, about 18% of them singletons. The V and J ends lost 3 bases and 4 bases respectively, with 22 bases between them. Per germline, CDR1 DFQATT and CDR2 SNEGSKA (reference sequence). The CDR3 sequence is 17 residues long. This rearrangement joins TRBV20-1 to TRBJ1-5, with a tentative D call TRBD1 (5 bases). Material: PBMCs from the stem cell graft donor, obtained from the stem cell graft. The clonotype comes from a human donor who donated a stem cell graft to a child with acute lymphoblastic leukemia. The CDR3 here is CSASLYAGRPGNQPQHF. The CDR3 nucleotides are TGCAGTGCTAGTCTCTATGCCGGGCGACCAGGGAATCAGCCCCAGCATTTT.